A selection of T cell receptor beta chains follows, all from one sample in a study of technical replicates of blood from a few donors. Assay used: immunoSEQ multiplex PCR; TCRdb lists only in-frame clones, some missing. The repertoire holds tens of thousands of clones, with 95% to 98% as singletons. Sample: T cells isolated from PBMCs. The receptors were sampled from a human donor in good health. CDR3s include the opening cysteine and the closing phenylalanine or tryptophan. D genes are given only for firm matches. Size tells how often a clone was seen (once, few, many) or the class of an expanded clone, and some rows leave it out.

once	TRBV28	TRBD2	TRBJ2-3	TGTGCCAGCAGCAGACTAGCGGCTAGCACAGATACGCAGTATTTT	CASSRLAASTDTQYF
-	TRBV5-4	TRBD1	TRBJ2-5	TGTGCCAGCAGCTTGACAGGGGCAGAGACCCAGTACTTC	CASSLTGAETQYF
-	TRBV4-2	TRBD2	TRBJ2-7	TGTGCCAGCAGCCGCAACGACAGGGGAGGGCCGGGACTAGCGGGAGGGGGCTCCTACGAGCAGTACTTC	CASSRNDRGGPGLAGGGSYEQYF
-	TRBV4-1	-	TRBJ2-7	TGCGCCAGCAGCCAAGGGCGGGGAGTGATCTACGAGCAGTACTTC	CASSQGRGVIYEQYF
-	TRBV28	-	TRBJ2-7	TGTGCCAGCAGTTACCATCCGGGACAAACCTACGAGCAGTACTTC	CASSYHPGQTYEQYF
-	TRBV7-3	-	TRBJ2-7	TGTGCCAGCAGCCCTGAAAGGGGTAGCTCCTACGAGCAGTACTTC	CASSPERGSSYEQYF
-	TRBV28	-	TRBJ2-7	TGTGCCAGCAGTCCCCTTTCGACAGGAGCCTACGAGCAGTACTTC	CASSPLSTGAYEQYF
-	TRBV4-1	-	TRBJ2-1	TGCGCCAGCAGCCAAGATGGCAGAAGATCCAATGAGCAGTTCTTC	CASSQDGRRSNEQFF
-	TRBV6-1	-	TRBJ1-5	TGTGCCAGCAGTGAGCGGGAAGGATACCCCCAGCATTTT	CASSEREGYPQHF
-	TRBV19	-	TRBJ1-5	TGTGCCAGCAGGGGTCGCAGCAATCAGCCCCAGCATTTT	CASRGRSNQPQHF
-	TRBV5-4	-	TRBJ2-3	TGTGCCAGCAGCGCACAGCTGTCCCTCACAGATACGCAGTATTTT	CASSAQLSLTDTQYF
-	TRBV27	TRBD2	TRBJ2-7	TGTGCCAGCAGTACACTAGCGGGAGTTTACGAGCAGTACTTC	CASSTLAGVYEQYF
-	TRBV19	-	TRBJ1-2	TGTGCCAGTAGGCAGGGGCTCTATGGCTACACCTTC	CASRQGLYGYTF
-	TRBV29-1	-	TRBJ2-5	TGCAGCGTTGAGATGAGCAGAGGGGGCCAAGAGACCCAGTACTTC	CSVEMSRGGQETQYF
-	TRBV28	TRBD2	TRBJ2-7	TGTGCCAGCAGACCGACTAGCGGGAGTTCCCTCGAGCAGTACTTC	CASRPTSGSSLEQYF
-	TRBV7-2	TRBD1	TRBJ2-1	TGTGCCAGCAGCTTTACCTCCGGACAGGCCCTCAATGAGCAGTTCTTC	CASSFTSGQALNEQFF
-	TRBV5-4	-	TRBJ2-6	TGTGCCAGCAGCTTGGCAAAAAACAGGGCTGGGGCCAACGTCCTGACTTTC	CASSLAKNRAGANVLTF
-	TRBV5-1	-	TRBJ2-7	TGCGCCAGCAGCTTACAGGGTTACGAGCAGTACTTC	CASSLQGYEQYF
-	TRBV7-3	-	TRBJ2-5	TGTGCCAGCAGTATTCCAGGACAAGAGACCCAGTACTTC	CASSIPGQETQYF
-	TRBV6-1	TRBD2	TRBJ2-1	TGTGCCAGCAGTGTCGGACTAGCGGGGAGCTTGGGAGGTGAGCAGTTCTTC	CASSVGLAGSLGGEQFF
-	TRBV4-2	TRBD2	TRBJ2-1	TGTGCCAGCAGCCCACCGGACCGGGAGGGAGGGGAGCAGTTCTTC	CASSPPDREGGEQFF
-	TRBV28	TRBD2	TRBJ2-3	TGTGCCAGCGGCCCCCTAGGGACTAGCGGCACAGATACGCAGTATTTT	CASGPLGTSGTDTQYF
-	TRBV29-1	TRBD1	TRBJ2-1	TGCAGCGTTACCCAATGGACAGGGGGCGCCTACAATGAGCAGTTCTTC	CSVTQWTGGAYNEQFF
-	TRBV30	TRBD2	TRBJ2-3	TGTGCCTGGAGTAGAACTAGCGGCACAGATACGCAGTATTTT	CAWSRTSGTDTQYF
-	TRBV6-5	-	TRBJ2-7	TGTGCCAGCAGGGGACACCCCGACGAGCAGTACTTC	CASRGHPDEQYF